This T cell receptor (beta chain) emerged from a study of blood T cell repertoires in COVID-19. Whole-study context: The United States, Italy and Spain supplied acute and convalescent COVID-19 samples. PBMCs, B-cell-depleted T cells, or T cells were the source of the cDNA or gDNA that made up the material.

Some clones are missing from TCRdb's copy, which holds only in-frame ones; the method was immunoSEQ multiplex PCR. The sample lists about 260,000 clones, approximately 88% occurring once. Enrollees, about 18 to 95 years old, lived in 24 US areas. Cohort assignment relied on participant-reported clinical history. The CDR3 is 13 amino acids. Germline V gene lookup returns CDR1 MNHNY and CDR2 SVGAGI (reference sequence). The V gene end was trimmed by 10 bases and the J gene end by 4 bases; junction bases not matched to a gene: 2. The chain is built from TRBV6-6 and TRBJ2-1; 12 positions agree with TRBD2. This clonotype was obtained from a woman between 40 and 55 years old with acute COVID-19. The sequencing input was PBMCs or T cells enriched from blood (not recorded which). The CDR3: CATGLAGYNEQFF. CDR3 DNA sequence: TGTGCCACCGGACTAGCGGGGTACAATGAGCAGTTCTTC.